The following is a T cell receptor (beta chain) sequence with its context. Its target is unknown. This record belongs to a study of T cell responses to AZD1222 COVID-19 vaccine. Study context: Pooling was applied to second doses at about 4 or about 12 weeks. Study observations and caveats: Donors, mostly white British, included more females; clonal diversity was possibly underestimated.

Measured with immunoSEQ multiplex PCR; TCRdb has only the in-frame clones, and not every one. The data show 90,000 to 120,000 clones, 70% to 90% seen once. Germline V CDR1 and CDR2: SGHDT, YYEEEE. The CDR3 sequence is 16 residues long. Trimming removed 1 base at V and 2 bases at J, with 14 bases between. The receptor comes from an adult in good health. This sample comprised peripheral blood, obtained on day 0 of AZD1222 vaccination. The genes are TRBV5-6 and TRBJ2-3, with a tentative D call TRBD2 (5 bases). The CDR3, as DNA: TGTGCCAGCAGCTTGTTCCGGGGATCTTTCACAGATACGCAGTATTTT. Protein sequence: CASSLFRGSFTDTQYF.